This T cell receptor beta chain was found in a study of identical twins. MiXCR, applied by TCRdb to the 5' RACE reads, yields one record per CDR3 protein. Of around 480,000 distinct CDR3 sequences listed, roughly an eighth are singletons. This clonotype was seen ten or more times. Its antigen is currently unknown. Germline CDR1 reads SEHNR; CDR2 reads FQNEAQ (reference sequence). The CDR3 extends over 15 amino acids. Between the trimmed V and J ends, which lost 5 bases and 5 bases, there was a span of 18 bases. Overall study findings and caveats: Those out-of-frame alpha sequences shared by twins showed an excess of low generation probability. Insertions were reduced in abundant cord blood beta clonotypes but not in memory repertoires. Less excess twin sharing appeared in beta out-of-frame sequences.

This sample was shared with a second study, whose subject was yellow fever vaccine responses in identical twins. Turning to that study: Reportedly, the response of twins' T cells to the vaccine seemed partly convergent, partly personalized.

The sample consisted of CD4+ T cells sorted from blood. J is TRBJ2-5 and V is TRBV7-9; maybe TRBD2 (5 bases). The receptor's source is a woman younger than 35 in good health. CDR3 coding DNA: TGTGCCAGCAGCCCTAATGTCCCGGGGATTGAGACCCAGTACTTC. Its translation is CASSPNVPGIETQYF.